This TCR beta chain was identified during a study of blood T cell repertoires in COVID-19. Overall study context: Sources were T cells, B-cell-depleted T cells, or PBMCs; the material itself was cDNA or gDNA.

The V and J ends lost 3 bases and 11 bases respectively, with 16 bases between them. The CDR3 is made up of 13 amino acids. CDR1 is MNHEY and CDR2 is SMNVEV in the germline V gene (reference sequence). TCRdb keeps only in-frame clones here, not all; method: immunoSEQ multiplex PCR. Found here are about 100,000 clones, more than 75% of them singletons; the top ten hold roughly 7.3%. The chain combines TRBV27 with TRBJ1-1, with D unclear. The clonotype comes from a man aged 25 to 40 in a cohort sampled during active COVID-19. Sequenced input: peripheral blood. CDR3 nucleotide sequence: TGTGCCAGCAGTTTTACTTTCACGGGTACGGCTTTCTTT. This translates into CASSFTFTGTAFF.